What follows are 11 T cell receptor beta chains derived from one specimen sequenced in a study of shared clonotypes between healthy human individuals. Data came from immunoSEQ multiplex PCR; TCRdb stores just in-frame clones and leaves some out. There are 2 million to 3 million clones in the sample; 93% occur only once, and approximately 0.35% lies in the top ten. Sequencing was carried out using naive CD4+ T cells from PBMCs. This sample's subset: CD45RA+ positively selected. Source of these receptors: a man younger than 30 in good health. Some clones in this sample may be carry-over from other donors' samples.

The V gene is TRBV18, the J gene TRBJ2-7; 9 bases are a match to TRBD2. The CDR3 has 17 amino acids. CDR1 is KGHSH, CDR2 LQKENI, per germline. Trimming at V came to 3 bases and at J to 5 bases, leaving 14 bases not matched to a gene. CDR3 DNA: TGTGCCAGCTCACCCCGGGGTCTGGCGGGAGGGAGCCACGAGCAGTACTTC. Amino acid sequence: CASSPRGLAGGSHEQYF. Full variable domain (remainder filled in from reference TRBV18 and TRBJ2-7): NAGVMQNPRHLVRRRGQEARLRCSPMKGHSHVYWYRQLPEEGLKFMVYLQKENIIDESGMPKERFSAEFPKEGPSILRIQQVVRGDSAAYFCASSPRGLAGGSHEQYFGPGTRLTVT.

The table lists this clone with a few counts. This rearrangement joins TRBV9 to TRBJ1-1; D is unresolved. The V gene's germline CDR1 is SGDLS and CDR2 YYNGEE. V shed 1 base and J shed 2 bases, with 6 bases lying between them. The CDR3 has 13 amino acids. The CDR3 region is CASSVIPNTEAFF. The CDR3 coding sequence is TGTGCCAGCAGCGTAATACCAAACACTGAAGCTTTCTTT.

The CDR3 region has the DNA TGTGCCAGCACCACGGACAGGGTGGGCACTGAAGCTTTCTTT. Its protein product is CASTTDRVGTEAFF. The chain links TRBV9 to TRBJ1-1; 8 positions match TRBD1. Germline V gene data show CDR1 as SGDLS and CDR2 as YYNGEE. The length of the CDR3 is 14 residues. With 6 bases clipped from V and 4 bases from J, the junction kept 8 bases outside the gene matches.

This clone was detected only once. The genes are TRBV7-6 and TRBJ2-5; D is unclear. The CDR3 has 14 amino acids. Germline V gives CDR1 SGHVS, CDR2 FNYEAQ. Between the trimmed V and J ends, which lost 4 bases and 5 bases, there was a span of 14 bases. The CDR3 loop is CASSSLGPGETQYF. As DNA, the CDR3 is TGTGCCAGCAGCTCCCTAGGCCCCGGGGAGACCCAGTACTTC.

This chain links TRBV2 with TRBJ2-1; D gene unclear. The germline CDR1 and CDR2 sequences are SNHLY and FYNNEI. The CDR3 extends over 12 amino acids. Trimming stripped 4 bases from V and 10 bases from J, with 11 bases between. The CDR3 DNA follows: TGTGCCAGCAGTGTAGAGACTCTAGAGCAGTTCTTC. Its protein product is CASSVETLEQFF.

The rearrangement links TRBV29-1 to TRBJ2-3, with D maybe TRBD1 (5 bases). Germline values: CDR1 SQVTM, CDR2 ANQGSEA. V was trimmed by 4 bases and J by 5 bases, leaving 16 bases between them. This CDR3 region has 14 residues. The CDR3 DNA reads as TGCAGCGTTGGGCTACGACAGCGAATAGATACGCAGTATTTT. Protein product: CSVGLRQRIDTQYF.

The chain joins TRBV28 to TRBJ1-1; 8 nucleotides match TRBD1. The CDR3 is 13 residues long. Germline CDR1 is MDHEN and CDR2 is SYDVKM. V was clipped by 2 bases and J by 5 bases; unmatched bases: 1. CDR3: CASSLGDRTEAFF. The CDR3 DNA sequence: TGTGCCAGCAGTTTAGGGGACAGGACTGAAGCTTTCTTT.

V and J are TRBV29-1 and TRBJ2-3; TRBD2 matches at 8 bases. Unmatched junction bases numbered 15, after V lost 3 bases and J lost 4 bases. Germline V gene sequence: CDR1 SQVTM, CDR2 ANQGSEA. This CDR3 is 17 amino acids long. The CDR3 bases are TGCAGCGTTGATTACCAGCGGGAGAAAGTTTTGGCAGATACGCAGTATTTT. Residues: CSVDYQREKVLADTQYF.

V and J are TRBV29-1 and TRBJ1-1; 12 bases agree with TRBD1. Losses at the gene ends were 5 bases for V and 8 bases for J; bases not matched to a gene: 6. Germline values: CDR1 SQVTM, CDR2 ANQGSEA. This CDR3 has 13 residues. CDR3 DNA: TGCAGCGTTTCCGGGACAGGGGGCGCGGAAGCTTTCTTT. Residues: CSVSGTGGAEAFF. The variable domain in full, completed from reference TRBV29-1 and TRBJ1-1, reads SAVISQKPSRDICQRGTSLTIQCQVDSQVTMMFWYRQQPGQSLTLIATANQGSEATYESGFVIDKFPISRPNLTFSTLTVSNMSPEDSSIYLCSVSGTGGAEAFFGQGTRLTVV.

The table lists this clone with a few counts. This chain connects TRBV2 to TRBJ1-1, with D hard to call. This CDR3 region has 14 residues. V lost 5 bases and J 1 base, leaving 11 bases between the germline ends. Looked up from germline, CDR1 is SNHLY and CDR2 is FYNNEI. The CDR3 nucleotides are TGTGCCAGCAGTCCCCAGAACGAGAACACTGAAGCTTTCTTT. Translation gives CASSPQNENTEAFF.

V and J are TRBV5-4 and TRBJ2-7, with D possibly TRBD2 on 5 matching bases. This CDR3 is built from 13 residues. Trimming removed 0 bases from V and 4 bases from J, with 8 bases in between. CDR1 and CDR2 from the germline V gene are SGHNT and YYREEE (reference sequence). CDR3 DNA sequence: TGTGCCAGCAGCTTGGTCGGGGTATACGAGCAGTACTTC. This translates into CASSLVGVYEQYF.